This TCR beta chain was sequenced for a study of blood T cell repertoires in COVID-19. As for the study in general: Nucleic acid was either cDNA or gDNA, and it came from T cells, B-cell-depleted T cells, or PBMCs.

The germline V gene encodes CDR1 WNHNN and CDR2 SYGVQD (reference sequence). CDR3 size: 14 residues. V lost 3 bases, J lost 6 bases, and 4 bases stayed unmatched. This table comes from immunoSEQ multiplex PCR, and its TCRdb copy is limited to in-frame clones, with some not included. Found here are roughly 130,000 clones, around 90% of them singletons; the top ten hold roughly 4.8%. This sequence originates from a man in his sixties with COVID-19, enrolled during active disease. The sample was peripheral blood. This rearrangement joins TRBV10-1 to TRBJ2-3; 9 nucleotides align to TRBD1. Here the CDR3 reads CASSEGTGLDTQYF. The CDR3 DNA follows: TGCGCCAGCAGTGAAGGGACAGGGCTGGATACGCAGTATTTT.